Below are 21 T cell receptor beta chains sequenced from a single sample in a study of read filtering for tumor transcriptome and immune sequencing. This library used around 400 ng RNA and molecular barcoded adaptors spanning alpha/delta and beta/gamma chains. Each CDR3 protein gets one entry after TCRdb re-called the reads with MiXCR. The sample gives approximately 24,000 distinct CDR3 sequences, approximately 23% of which show up once; about half is in the top ten. Sequenced: a population of CD138-negative cells sorted from bone marrow. These receptors all stem from a donor at least 40 years old with multiple myeloma.

The chain has TRBV20-1 and TRBJ1-5, with D tentatively TRBD1 (5 bases). The CDR3 has 15 residues. Germline V lookup: CDR1 DFQATT, CDR2 SNEGSKA (reference sequence). Trimming shortened V by 6 bases and J by 6 bases, and 21 bases separated the two germline ends. This CDR3 reads CSAMMGGALGQPQHF. Written as DNA, the CDR3 is TGCAGTGCCATGATGGGTGGGGCGCTAGGTCAGCCCCAGCATTTT.

This clonotype came up a few times. The rearrangement uses TRBV10-3 and TRBJ1-4; 8 nucleotides align to TRBD1. The CDR3 sequence is 14 residues long. J was trimmed by 8 bases and V by 6 bases; bases with no gene match: 8. Per the germline V gene, CDR1 is ENHRY and CDR2 is SYGVKD. This chain's CDR3 is CAISTGGGEEKLFF. The CDR3 region has the DNA TGTGCCATCAGCACAGGGGGAGGAGAAGAAAAACTGTTTTTT.

Notes on this clonotype: Germline and junction disagree at one end, which may indicate a read error. This rearrangement joins TRBV4-1 to TRBJ2-7, with TRBD2 matching 10 bases. Germline values: CDR1 MGHRA, CDR2 YSYEKL. There are 19 residues in the CDR3. CDR3 in amino acids: CARSQERTSGGRSSYEQYF. The DNA for the CDR3 is TGCGCCCGCAGCCAAGAAAGGACTAGCGGCGGGCGGAGCTCCTACGAGCAGTACTTC.

The rearrangement uses TRBV5-1 and TRBJ2-3; 8 bases align to TRBD1. Germline CDR1 SGHRS, CDR2 YFSETQ. The ends lost 0 bases at V and 6 bases at J; junction bases unmatched: 9. The CDR3 loop spans 16 amino acids. The CDR3: CASSLEGRGRGDTQYF. CDR3 sequence (DNA): TGCGCCAGCAGCTTGGAAGGCAGGGGGCGCGGGGATACGCAGTATTTT.

About this clonotype: At one boundary the junction diverges from the germline segment, which might be a read error. The chain is built from TRBV6-5 and TRBJ2-5; 10 bases agree with TRBD2. The CDR3 is 17 residues long. Germline V CDR1 and CDR2: MNHEY, SVGAGI. CDR3 amino acids: CASSYGASGGPQVTQYF. The CDR3, as DNA: TGTGCCAGCAGTTACGGAGCTAGCGGGGGCCCGCAAGTGACCCAGTACTTC.

A note on this clonotype: A much more abundant neighbour one base away suggests this may be a read error. The J gene is TRBJ2-3, the V gene TRBV2; no reliable D call. This CDR3 is 12 amino acids long. CDR1 and CDR2 from the germline V gene are SNHLY and FYNNEI. The CDR3, as DNA: TGTGCCGGCAGTGAAGGGCCCTGGGGGCAGTATTTT. Translating gives CAGSEGPWGQYF.

This clonotype has a count of ten or more. This CDR3 reads CASRAGGGETQYF. In DNA, the CDR3 is TGTGCCAGCAGGGCAGGGGGAGGAGAGACCCAGTACTTC. The chain has TRBV7-3 and TRBJ2-5, with D perhaps matching TRBD1 (7 bases). Germline assignment: CDR1 SGHTA and CDR2 FQGTGA. The V end lost 6 bases, the J end lost 4 bases, and 12 bases lay between the germline ends. This CDR3 contains 13 residues.

V is TRBV2 and J is TRBJ1-4; D perhaps matches TRBD1 (6 bases). The CDR3 is 13 residues long. From germline, CDR1 is SNHLY and CDR2 FYNNEI. The V end was cut by 1 base, the J end by 9 bases, with 9 bases between. The DNA of the CDR3 is TGTGCCAGCAGTGAAGAGGGGGGGAAAAAACTGTTTTTT. Translated: CASSEEGGKKLFF.

This clonotype was detected a few times. The rearrangement uses TRBV4-1 and TRBJ2-3; either TRBD1 or TRBD2 may supply D (5 bases each). Trimming removed 2 bases at V and 2 bases at J, with 17 bases between. The germline V gene encodes CDR1 MGHRA and CDR2 YSYEKL. The CDR3 is made up of 17 amino acids. The CDR3 nucleotides are TGCGCCAGCAGCCAACACCAGGGAGCCTACGACACAGATACGCAGTATTTT. Translated, it gives CASSQHQGAYDTDTQYF.

This clonotype occurred many times. The chain links TRBV11-2 to TRBJ2-1; tentative D call: TRBD2 (7 bases). The germline V and J ends were trimmed by 0 bases and 9 bases, with 18 bases remaining between them. CDR3 length: 16 residues. CDR1 is SGHAT and CDR2 is FQNNGV in the germline V gene. The CDR3 nucleotides are TGTGCCAGCAGCTTAGATAGGGGGGGGGGGACGAGTGAGCAGTTCTTC. Its protein product is CASSLDRGGGTSEQFF.

This clonotype came up many times. This chain links TRBV7-8 with TRBJ2-7; TRBD1 is a possible D gene (5 bases). Germline V gene sequence: CDR1 SGHVS, CDR2 FQNEAQ. The length of the CDR3 is 16 residues. Trimming took off 5 bases at V and 3 bases at J, with 20 bases between the two ends. The CDR3 here is CASSRRQPTRDYEQYF. The CDR3 DNA reads as TGTGCCAGCAGCCGTAGACAGCCAACAAGAGACTACGAGCAGTACTTC. The full variable domain, with the rest looked up from reference TRBV7-8 and TRBJ2-7, is GAGVSQSPRYKVAKRGQDVALRCDPISGHVSLFWYQQALGQGPEFLTYFQNEAQLDKSGLPSDRFFAERPEGSVSTLKIQRTQQEDSAVYLCASSRRQPTRDYEQYFGPGTRLTVT.

This clonotype was seen repeatedly, ten times or more. The chain uses TRBV19 and TRBJ1-2; the D gene is possibly TRBD1 (6 bases). The CDR3 has 15 residues. CDR1 and CDR2 from the germline V gene are LNHDA and SQIVND (reference sequence). Trimming removed 6 bases from V and 3 bases from J, with 17 bases in between. The CDR3 spells CASRRPGTSHYGYTF. The DNA of the CDR3 is TGTGCCAGTAGGCGTCCCGGGACATCTCACTATGGCTACACCTTC.

This clonotype has ten or more counts. J is TRBJ2-1 and V is TRBV6-1, with 9 bases aligning to TRBD2. The junction had 16 bases not matched to a gene; V was cut back by 8 bases and J by 5 bases. The CDR3 is 17 residues long. CDR1 is MNHNS, CDR2 SASEGT, per germline. The CDR3 sequence: CASRPAFSGGHHNEQFF. CDR3 nucleotide sequence: TGTGCCAGCCGCCCCGCCTTTAGCGGGGGCCATCACAATGAGCAGTTCTTC.

The CDR3 DNA reads as TGTGCCAGCAGTGAAGGGGGCGGGGGGGCCTCAGATACGCAGTATTTT. Translating it yields CASSEGGGGASDTQYF. The V call is TRBV6-1, the J call TRBJ2-3; TRBD2 agrees at 9 bases. Germline V gives CDR1 MNHNS, CDR2 SASEGT. This CDR3 comprises 16 residues. V was clipped by 1 base and J by 4 bases; unmatched bases: 6.

On this clonotype: It differs at one base from a far larger clone, so likely a read error. CDR3 loop: CASSQGGGEPYEQYF. For the CDR3, the DNA is TGTGCCAGCAGCCAAGGGGGCGGGGAGCCCTACGAGCAGTACTTC. This sequence joins TRBV5-8 and TRBJ2-7; D is possibly TRBD1 (7 bases). Germline-derived CDR1 and CDR2 are SGHTS and YDEGEE. The CDR3 extends over 15 amino acids. V lost 4 bases to trimming and J lost 2 bases, with 16 bases between them.

V gene TRBV2 combines with J gene TRBJ1-4; D is unclear. Germline CDR1 SNHLY, CDR2 FYNNEI. V lost 5 bases and J lost 14, with 12 bases in between. The CDR3 covers 11 residues. This chain's CDR3 is CASSLTSKLFF. DNA of the CDR3: TGTGCCAGCAGTTTGACCTCTAAGCTGTTTTTT. The complete variable domain, with remaining parts taken from reference TRBV2 and TRBJ1-4, reads EPEVTQTPSHQVTQMGQEVILRCVPISNHLYFYWYRQILGQKVEFLVSFYNNEISEKSEIFDDQFSVERPDGSNFTLKIRSTKLEDSAMYFCASSLTSKLFFGSGTQLSVL.

This clonotype was counted ten times or more. The rearrangement links TRBV12-3 or TRBV12-4 to TRBJ2-1; 10 nucleotides align to TRBD1. V was clipped by 5 bases and J by 8 bases; unmatched bases: 6. The CDR3 contains 14 residues. The CDR3 nucleotides read TGTGCCAGCAGTAGCGGACAGGGGGTCTATGAGCAGTTCTTC. Translation gives CASSSGQGVYEQFF.

This clonotype was counted at least ten times. The rearrangement uses TRBV5-1 and TRBJ1-1; D is unclear. Germline loops: CDR1 SGHRS, CDR2 YFSETQ. The length of the CDR3 is 14 residues. V shed 1 base and J shed 0 bases, with 7 bases lying between them. CDR3 DNA: TGCGCCAGCAGCTTGAAGGGTTTGAACACTGAAGCTTTCTTT. Protein sequence: CASSLKGLNTEAFF.

This clonotype has at least ten counts. The rearrangement uses TRBV7-9 and TRBJ2-7, with 9 positions matching TRBD1. The CDR3 has 16 amino acids. Trimming removed 6 bases from V and 4 bases from J; junction bases left unmatched: 13. The germline V gene encodes CDR1 SEHNR and CDR2 FQNEAQ (reference sequence). CDR3 bases: TGTGCCAGCAGTCCGGGGACAGGGCTTCCTCGGTACGAGCAGTACTTC. As protein: CASSPGTGLPRYEQYF.

This rearrangement joins TRBV7-2 to TRBJ2-4; perhaps TRBD2 as D (5 bases). V lost 2 bases to trimming and J lost 15 bases, with 14 bases between them. This CDR3 region has 12 residues. In germline, CDR1 is SGHTA, CDR2 FQGNSA. CDR3 sequence reads: CASSLKITSLYF. CDR3 coding DNA: TGTGCCAGCAGCTTAAAAATTACTAGTTTGTACTTC.

This clonotype was recorded a few times. The V and J genes are TRBV7-8 and TRBJ2-1, with TRBD2 as a possible D gene (5 bases). The CDR3 runs 13 residues. Germline V CDR1 and CDR2: SGHVS, FQNEAQ. The V and J ends lost 5 bases and 3 bases respectively, with 8 bases between them. Written as DNA, the CDR3 is TGTGCCAGCAGCCCCGGGAACTACAATGAGCAGTTCTTC. Translated: CASSPGNYNEQFF.